The 14 T cell receptor beta chains listed next were all sequenced from one sample in a study of blood T cell repertoires in COVID-19. Sequenced by immunoSEQ multiplex PCR; TCRdb stores in-frame clones only, minus some. Of roughly 390,000 clones listed, roughly 86% are singletons. Source material: peripheral blood. These receptors originate from a woman in her 30s with COVID-19, enrolled during active disease.

Notes on this clone: One end of the junction varies from germline; a read error may be responsible. The V call is TRBV11-2, the J call TRBJ2-2; D gene unclear. This CDR3 contains 14 residues. Germline-derived CDR1 and CDR2 are SGHAT and FQNNGV. The DNA for the CDR3 is TGTGCCAGCACCTTAGTCAGGAACACCGGGGAGCTGTTTTTT. It translates to CASTLVRNTGELFF.

The chain links TRBV21-1 to TRBJ2-1; the D call of TRBD1 is as the table states it, not checked on the DNA. TRBV21-1 is annotated as a pseudogene. The CDR3 has 16 amino acids. The CDR3: CASEGTGEDSYNEQFF. CDR3 in DNA: TGTGCCAGCGAGGGAACAGGGGAGGACTCCTACAATGAGCAGTTCTTC.

As to this clone: At one boundary the junction diverges from the germline segment, which might be a read error. The DNA of the CDR3 is TGTGCCAGCAGCGTAACGGGGGGTGAAAAACTGTTTTTT. Residues: CASSVTGGEKLFF. The V gene is TRBV7-3, the J gene TRBJ1-4, with D possibly TRBD1 on 5 matching bases. The CDR3 is 13 amino acids. CDR1 and CDR2 from the germline V gene are SGHTA and FQGTGA.

V and J are TRBV28 and TRBJ2-1; 16 nucleotides agree with TRBD2. Germline CDR1 is MDHEN and CDR2 is SYDVKM. V dropped 6 bases and J dropped 5; count of bases not matched to a gene: 4. The CDR3 totals 16 residues. CDR3: CASRGLAGGPHNEQFF. In nucleotides, the CDR3 is TGTGCCAGCAGGGGACTAGCGGGAGGGCCCCACAATGAGCAGTTCTTC. Together with reference TRBV28 and TRBJ2-1, the CDR3 gives the full variable domain: DVKVTQSSRYLVKRTGEKVFLECVQDMDHENMFWYRQDPGLGLRLIYFSYDVKMKEKGDIPEGYSVSREKKERFSLILESASTNQTSMYLCASRGLAGGPHNEQFFGPGTRLTVL.

This sequence joins TRBV7-8 and TRBJ2-7; possible D gene TRBD1, 8 bases. V was pared by 5 bases and J by 6 bases, with 23 bases between. CDR1 SGHVS and CDR2 FQNEAQ come from the germline V gene. CDR3 length: 16 residues. CDR3 protein: CASSRGVGQGRSEQYF. DNA of the CDR3: TGTGCCAGCAGCCGGGGGGTTGGACAGGGCCGCTCCGAGCAGTACTTC.

The chain uses TRBV19 and TRBJ2-7; 8 nucleotides line up with TRBD2. The CDR3 contains 15 residues. Losses at the gene ends were 5 bases for V and 4 bases for J; bases not matched to a gene: 10. Germline values: CDR1 LNHDA, CDR2 SQIVND (reference sequence). The CDR3 spells CASSPRLAGIYEQYF. For the CDR3, the DNA is TGTGCCAGTAGTCCCAGGCTAGCGGGCATTTACGAGCAGTACTTC.

This rearrangement joins TRBV10-2 to TRBJ2-4; 9 bases are shared with TRBD1. This CDR3 has 16 amino acids. With V trimmed by 6 bases and J by 3 bases, 9 bases remained unmatched. Germline V gives CDR1 WSHSY, CDR2 SAAADI. Here the CDR3 DNA reads TGCGCCAGCAGGGAGGGACAGGGATTAGGCAAAAACATTCAGTACTTC. This sequence encodes CASREGQGLGKNIQYF.

The V gene is TRBV24-1, the J gene TRBJ2-7; D unclear. The CDR3 sequence is 14 residues long. The V end lost 4 bases, the J end lost 3 bases, and 12 bases lay between the germline ends. Germline V gene data show CDR1 as KGHDR and CDR2 as SFDVKD. The CDR3 nucleotides read TGTGCCACCAGTGAACCGTCTCCCTACTACGAGCAGTACTTC. Encoded protein: CATSEPSPYYEQYF.

The chain uses TRBV7-9 and TRBJ2-1; TRBD1 matches at 9 bases. The CDR3 totals 17 residues. Per the germline V gene, CDR1 is SEHNR and CDR2 is FQNEAQ (reference sequence). J gave up 10 bases and V 5 bases, and 18 bases lay outside the gene matches. CDR3 protein: CASSPQVFGTGNLEQFF. The CDR3 DNA sequence: TGTGCCAGCAGCCCACAAGTTTTTGGGACAGGGAATTTGGAGCAGTTCTTC.

The V and J genes are TRBV2 and TRBJ2-2, with D maybe TRBD2 (5 bases). This CDR3 region has 12 residues. The V gene lost 10 bases and the J gene lost 0 bases, with 6 bases spanning the gap. Looked up from germline, CDR1 is SNHLY and CDR2 is FYNNEI. CDR3 residues: CATGTNTGELFF. The DNA for the CDR3 is TGTGCCACCGGGACGAACACCGGGGAGCTGTTTTTT.

The chain couples TRBV20-1 to TRBJ1-1; a weak D match, TRBD1 (6 bases). Germline CDR1 and CDR2: DFQATT and SNEGSKA (reference sequence). V was pared by 5 bases and J by 8 bases, with 9 bases between. CDR3 length: 10 amino acids. The CDR3 sequence: CSAPGTEAFF. For the CDR3, the DNA is TGCAGTGCTCCCGGGACAGAAGCTTTCTTT.

The genes are TRBV6-5 and TRBJ2-1; D remains unclear. The V gene's germline CDR1 is MNHEY and CDR2 SVGAGI. CDR3 length: 13 amino acids. V was trimmed by 0 bases and J by 12 bases, leaving 12 bases between them. The CDR3 is CASSYSPFISQFF. As DNA, the CDR3 is TGTGCCAGCAGTTACTCCCCCTTTATCTCGCAGTTCTTC.

V usage is TRBV5-1 and J usage is TRBJ2-7; TRBD1 agrees at 10 bases. Germline CDR1 SGHRS, CDR2 YFSETQ. Unmatched junction bases numbered 8, after V lost 6 bases and J lost 5 bases. The CDR3 length is 14 residues. In DNA, the CDR3 is TGCGCCAGCAATGGGGACAGGGGTGGTAACGAGCAGTACTTC. Protein: CASNGDRGGNEQYF.

J is TRBJ1-1 and V is TRBV5-6, with TRBD1 as a possible D gene (5 bases). Germline V gives CDR1 SGHDT, CDR2 YYEEEE. The germline V and J ends were trimmed by 2 bases and 11 bases, with 16 bases remaining between them. This CDR3 has 13 amino acids. The DNA for the CDR3 is TGTGCCAGCAGCTTAAAAAATCAGGCAGGGGCTTTCTTT. This gives the protein CASSLKNQAGAFF.